The 12 T cell receptor beta chains below were found in one sample sequenced in a study of blood T cell repertoires in COVID-19. Profiling relied on immunoSEQ multiplex PCR, and the TCRdb table lists in-frame clones only, not all of them. This table has roughly 250,000 clones, over 80% appearing once. Input material: PBMCs or T cells enriched from blood (not recorded which). The receptors were sampled from a woman under 30 who had recovered from COVID-19.

The V gene is TRBV7-9, the J gene TRBJ1-2; D is undetermined. V was pared by 4 bases and J by 6 bases, with 9 bases between. CDR1 and CDR2 from the germline V gene are SEHNR and FQNEAQ (reference sequence). The CDR3 length is 12 residues. In nucleotides, the CDR3 is TGTGCCAGCAGCTGGGCGACGGATGGCTACACCTTC. Protein product: CASSWATDGYTF.

The V and J genes are TRBV3-1 (or the pseudogene TRBV3-2) and TRBJ1-1; 7 bases fit TRBD1. The trim removed 4 bases at V and 5 bases at J, leaving 7 bases unmatched. Germline assignment: CDR1 LGHDT and CDR2 YNNKEL (reference sequence). The CDR3 has 14 amino acids. CDR3 DNA sequence: TGTGCCAGCAGCCCGGGGACAGCATGGACTGAAGCTTTCTTT. This sequence encodes CASSPGTAWTEAFF.

The chain links TRBV27 to TRBJ1-5; maybe TRBD1 (5 bases). This CDR3 has 14 residues. Trimming took off 2 bases at V and 7 bases at J, with 12 bases between the two ends. Germline V gene sequence: CDR1 MNHEY, CDR2 SMNVEV (reference sequence). This CDR3 is CASSLVGGGQPQHF. In DNA, the CDR3 is TGTGCCAGCAGTTTAGTGGGGGGTGGACAGCCCCAGCATTTT.

The chain couples TRBV6-8 to TRBJ2-7; D gene ambiguous. Germline CDR1 and CDR2: MNHGY and SAAAGT. This CDR3 region has 13 residues. Trimming left V 11 bases short and J 0 bases short, with 14 bases between. This CDR3 is CAFRSQHSYEQYF. In DNA form, the CDR3 reads TGTGCCTTCCGGAGCCAACACTCCTACGAGCAGTACTTC.

The chain is built from TRBV4-1 and TRBJ2-7, with TRBD2 matching 9 bases. There are 15 residues in the CDR3. CDR1 is MGHRA, CDR2 YSYEKL, per germline. Unmatched junction bases numbered 4, after V lost 0 bases and J lost 4 bases. The CDR3 nucleotides read TGCGCCAGCAGCCAAGATTGGCTAGCGGGATACGAGCAGTACTTC. Translating gives CASSQDWLAGYEQYF.

This sequence joins TRBV4-1 and TRBJ2-3; the match to TRBD2 covers 8 bases. CDR1 and CDR2 from the germline V gene are MGHRA and YSYEKL. The CDR3 loop spans 18 amino acids. V was clipped by 2 bases and J by 4 bases; unmatched bases: 14. For the CDR3, the DNA is TGCGCCAGCAGCCAACGTCCTCTGAGCGGGGGACCGGCAGATACGCAGTATTTT. Its protein is CASSQRPLSGGPADTQYF.

This chain joins TRBV5-1 and TRBJ2-7; TRBD1 matches 8 bases. The CDR3 runs 13 residues. The germline V gene has CDR1 SGHRS and CDR2 YFSETQ. With 0 bases clipped from V and 5 bases from J, the junction kept 1 base outside the gene matches. CDR3 region: CASSLEDRDEQYF. CDR3 sequence (DNA): TGCGCCAGCAGCTTGGAGGACAGGGACGAGCAGTACTTC.

This rearrangement joins TRBV5-4 to TRBJ2-5, with 7 bases aligning to TRBD1. V dropped 1 base and J dropped 1; count of bases not matched to a gene: 4. Germline loops: CDR1 SGHNT, CDR2 YYREEE (reference sequence). The CDR3 is made up of 15 amino acids. The CDR3 region has the DNA TGTGCCAGCAGCTTGAGGGACAGACGCCAAGAGACCCAGTACTTC. Amino acid sequence: CASSLRDRRQETQYF.

The V and J genes are TRBV2 and TRBJ1-2; no reliable D call. Trimming took off 3 bases at V and 3 bases at J, with 8 bases between the two ends. The CDR3 runs 13 residues. Germline CDR1 is SNHLY and CDR2 is FYNNEI. The CDR3, as DNA: TGTGCCAGCAGTGACCACAGAGACTATGGCTACACCTTC. This gives the protein CASSDHRDYGYTF.

The chain links TRBV18 to TRBJ1-1; D possibly corresponds to TRBD1 (6 bases). Per germline, CDR1 KGHSH and CDR2 LQKENI. The length of the CDR3 is 13 residues. V dropped 1 base and J dropped 7 bases, with 10 bases sitting between them. CDR3 sequence (DNA): TGTGCCAGCTCACCACGGACAGACTTTGAAGCTTTCTTT. Protein product: CASSPRTDFEAFF. The full variable domain, with the rest looked up from reference TRBV18 and TRBJ1-1, is NAGVMQNPRHLVRRRGQEARLRCSPMKGHSHVYWYRQLPEEGLKFMVYLQKENIIDESGMPKERFSAEFPKEGPSILRIQQVVRGDSAAYFCASSPRTDFEAFFGQGTRLTVV.

The gene calls are TRBV13 and TRBJ1-6, with 7 bases matching TRBD1. V shed 5 bases, J shed 9 bases, and the junction held 10 bases outside the gene matches. Germline assignment: CDR1 PRHDT and CDR2 FYEKMQ (reference sequence). The CDR3 is 15 residues long. The CDR3 sequence is CASSPGEGQSSPLHF. CDR3 coding DNA: TGTGCCAGCAGCCCCGGAGAGGGACAGAGTTCACCCCTCCACTTT. Full variable domain (missing parts from reference TRBV13 and TRBJ1-6): AAGVIQSPRHLIKEKRETATLKCYPIPRHDTVYWYQQGPGQDPQFLISFYEKMQSDKGSIPDRFSAQQFSDYHSELNMSSLELGDSALYFCASSPGEGQSSPLHFGNGTRLTVT.

The chain couples TRBV5-4 to TRBJ2-7; possibly TRBD2 for D (6 bases). The CDR3 extends over 13 amino acids. Trimming left V 0 bases short and J 7 bases short, with 11 bases between. Germline V gene data show CDR1 as SGHNT and CDR2 as YYREEE (reference sequence). Here the CDR3 reads CASSLGGLGEQYF. The CDR3 coding sequence is TGTGCCAGCAGCTTGGGGGGACTTGGGGAGCAGTACTTC.